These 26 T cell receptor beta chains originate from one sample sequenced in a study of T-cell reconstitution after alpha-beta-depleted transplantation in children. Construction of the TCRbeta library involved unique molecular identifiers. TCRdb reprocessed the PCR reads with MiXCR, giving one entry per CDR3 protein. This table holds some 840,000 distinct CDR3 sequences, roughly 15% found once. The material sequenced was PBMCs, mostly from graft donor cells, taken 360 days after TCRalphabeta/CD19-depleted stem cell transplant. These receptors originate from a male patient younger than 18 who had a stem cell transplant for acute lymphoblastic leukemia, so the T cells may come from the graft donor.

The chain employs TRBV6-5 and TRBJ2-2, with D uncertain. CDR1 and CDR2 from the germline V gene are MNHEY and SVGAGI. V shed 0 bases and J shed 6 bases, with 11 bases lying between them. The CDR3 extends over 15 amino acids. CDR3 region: CASSYSRSSAGELFF. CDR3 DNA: TGTGCCAGCAGTTACTCTAGGAGTTCCGCCGGGGAGCTGTTTTTT.

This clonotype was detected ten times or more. The CDR3 loop reads CASMGALGYEQYF. For the CDR3, the DNA is TGTGCCAGCATGGGTGCTCTGGGCTACGAGCAGTACTTC. V gene TRBV12-3 or TRBV12-4 combines with J gene TRBJ2-7; D unresolved. This CDR3 has 13 residues. Trimming took off 7 bases at V and 3 bases at J, with 13 bases between the two ends.

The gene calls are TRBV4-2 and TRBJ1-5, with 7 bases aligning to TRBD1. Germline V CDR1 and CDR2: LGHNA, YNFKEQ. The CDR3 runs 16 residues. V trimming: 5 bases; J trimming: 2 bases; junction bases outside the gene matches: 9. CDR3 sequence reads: CASSTDRVGGNQPQHF. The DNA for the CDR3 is TGTGCCAGCAGCACAGACAGGGTGGGAGGCAATCAGCCCCAGCATTTT.

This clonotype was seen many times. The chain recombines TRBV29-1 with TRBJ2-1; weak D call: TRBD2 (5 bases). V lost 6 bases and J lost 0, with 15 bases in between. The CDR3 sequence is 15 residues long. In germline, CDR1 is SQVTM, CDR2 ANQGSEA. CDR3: CSVRPLGSSYNEQFF. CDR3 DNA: TGCAGCGTCCGTCCGCTGGGGAGCTCCTACAATGAGCAGTTCTTC.

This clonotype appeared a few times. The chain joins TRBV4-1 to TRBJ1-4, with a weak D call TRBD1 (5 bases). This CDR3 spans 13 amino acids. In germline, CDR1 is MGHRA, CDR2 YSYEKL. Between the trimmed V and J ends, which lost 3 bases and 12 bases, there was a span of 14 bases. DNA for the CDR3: TGCGCCAGCAGCCAGTGGCCGGGAGGGGAACTGTTTTTT. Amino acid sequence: CASSQWPGGELFF.

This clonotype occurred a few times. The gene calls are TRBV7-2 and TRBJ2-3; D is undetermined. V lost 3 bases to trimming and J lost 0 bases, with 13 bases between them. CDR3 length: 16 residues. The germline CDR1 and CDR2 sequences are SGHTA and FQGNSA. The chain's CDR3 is CASSFRRRLSTDTQYF. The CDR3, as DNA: TGTGCCAGCAGCTTCCGGCGGCGACTTAGCACAGATACGCAGTATTTT. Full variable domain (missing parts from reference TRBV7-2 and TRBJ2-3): GAGVSQSPSNKVTEKGKDVELRCDPISGHTALYWYRQSLGQGLEFLIYFQGNSAPDKSGLPSDRFSAERTGGSVSTLTIQRTQQEDSAVYLCASSFRRRLSTDTQYFGPGTRLTVL.

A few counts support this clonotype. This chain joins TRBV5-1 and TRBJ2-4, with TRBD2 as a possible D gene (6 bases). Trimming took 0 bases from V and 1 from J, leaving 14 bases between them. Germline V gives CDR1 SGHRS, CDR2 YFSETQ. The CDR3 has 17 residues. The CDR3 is CASSLVVSGSAKNIQYF. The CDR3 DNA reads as TGCGCCAGCAGCTTGGTGGTTAGCGGCTCTGCCAAAAACATTCAGTACTTC.

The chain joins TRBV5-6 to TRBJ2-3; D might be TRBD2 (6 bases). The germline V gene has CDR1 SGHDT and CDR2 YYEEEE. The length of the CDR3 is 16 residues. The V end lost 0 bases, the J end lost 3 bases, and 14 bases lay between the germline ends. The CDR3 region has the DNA TGTGCCAGCAGCTTGGCCGGCGTCCTAGCGACAGATACGCAGTATTTT. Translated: CASSLAGVLATDTQYF.

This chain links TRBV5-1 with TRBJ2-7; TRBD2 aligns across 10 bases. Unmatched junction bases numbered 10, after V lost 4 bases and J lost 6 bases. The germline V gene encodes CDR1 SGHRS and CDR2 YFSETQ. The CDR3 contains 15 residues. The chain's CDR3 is CASSPLAGVVSEQYF. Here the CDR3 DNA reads TGCGCCAGCAGCCCCCTAGCGGGAGTGGTAAGCGAGCAGTACTTC.

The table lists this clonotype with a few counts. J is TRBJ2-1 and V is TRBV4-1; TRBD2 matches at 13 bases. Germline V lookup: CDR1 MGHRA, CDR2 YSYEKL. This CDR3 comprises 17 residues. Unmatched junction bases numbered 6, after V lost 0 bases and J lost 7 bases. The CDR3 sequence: CASSQDLWTSGSNEQFF. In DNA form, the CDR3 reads TGCGCCAGCAGCCAAGATTTATGGACTAGCGGGAGTAATGAGCAGTTCTTC.

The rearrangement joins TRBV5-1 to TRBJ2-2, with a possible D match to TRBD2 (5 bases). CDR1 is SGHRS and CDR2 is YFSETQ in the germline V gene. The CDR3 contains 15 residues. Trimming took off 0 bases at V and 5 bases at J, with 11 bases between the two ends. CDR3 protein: CASSLGQRGTGELFF. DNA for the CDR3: TGCGCCAGCAGCTTGGGCCAGAGAGGGACCGGGGAGCTGTTTTTT.

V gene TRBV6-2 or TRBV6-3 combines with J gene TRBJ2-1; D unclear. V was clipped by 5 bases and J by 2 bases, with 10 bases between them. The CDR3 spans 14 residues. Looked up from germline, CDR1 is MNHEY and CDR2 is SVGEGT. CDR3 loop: CASSATTAYNEQFF. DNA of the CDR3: TGTGCCAGCAGTGCTACGACTGCCTACAATGAGCAGTTCTTC.

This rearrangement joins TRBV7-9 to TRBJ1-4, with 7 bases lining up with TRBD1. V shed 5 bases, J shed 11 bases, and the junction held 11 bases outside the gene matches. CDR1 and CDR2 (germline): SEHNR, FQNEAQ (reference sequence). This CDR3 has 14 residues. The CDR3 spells CASSQKSGTAKLFF. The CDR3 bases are TGTGCCAGCAGCCAGAAGAGCGGGACAGCTAAACTGTTTTTT.

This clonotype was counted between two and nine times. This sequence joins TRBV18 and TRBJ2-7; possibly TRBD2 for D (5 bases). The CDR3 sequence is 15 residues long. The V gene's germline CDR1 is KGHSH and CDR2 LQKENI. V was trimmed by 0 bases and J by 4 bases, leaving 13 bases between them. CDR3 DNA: TGTGCCAGCTCACCACCGGTCCGGGGTCAGTACGAGCAGTACTTC. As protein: CASSPPVRGQYEQYF.

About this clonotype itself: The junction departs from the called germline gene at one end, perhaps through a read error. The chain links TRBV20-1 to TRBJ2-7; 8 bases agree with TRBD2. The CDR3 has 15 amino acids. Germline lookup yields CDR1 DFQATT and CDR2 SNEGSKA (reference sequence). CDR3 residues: CCARLSGMGSYEQYF. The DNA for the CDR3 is TGCTGTGCTAGACTTAGCGGGATGGGTTCCTACGAGCAGTACTTC.

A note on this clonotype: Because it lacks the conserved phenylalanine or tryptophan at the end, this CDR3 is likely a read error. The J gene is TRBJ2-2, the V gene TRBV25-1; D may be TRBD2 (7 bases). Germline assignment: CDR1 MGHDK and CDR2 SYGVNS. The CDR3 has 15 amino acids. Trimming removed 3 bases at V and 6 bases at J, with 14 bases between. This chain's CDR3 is CASSDRQGRAGELFY. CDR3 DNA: TGTGCCAGCAGTGATCGCCAGGGGAGGGCCGGGGAGCTGTTTTAT.

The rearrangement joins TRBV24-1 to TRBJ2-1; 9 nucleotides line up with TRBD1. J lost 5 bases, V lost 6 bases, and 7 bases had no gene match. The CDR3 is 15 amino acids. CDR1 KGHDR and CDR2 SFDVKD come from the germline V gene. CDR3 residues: CATSTGTGRNNEQFF. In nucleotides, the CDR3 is TGTGCCACCAGTACCGGGACAGGGCGAAACAATGAGCAGTTCTTC.

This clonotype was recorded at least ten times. DNA for the CDR3: TGTGCCAGCAGTTTCAAGGGGGAGCCCTACAATGAGCAGTTCTTC. Translation gives CASSFKGEPYNEQFF. The genes are TRBV6-5 and TRBJ2-1; maybe TRBD1 (6 bases). V shed 4 bases and J shed 2 bases, with 12 bases lying between them. In germline, CDR1 is MNHEY, CDR2 SVGAGI. The CDR3 runs to 15 residues.

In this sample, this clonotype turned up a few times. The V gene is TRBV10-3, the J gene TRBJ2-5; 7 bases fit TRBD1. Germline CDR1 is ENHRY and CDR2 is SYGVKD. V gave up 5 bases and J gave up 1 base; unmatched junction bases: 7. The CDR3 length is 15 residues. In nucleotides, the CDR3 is TGTGCCATCAGTTTGGGACAGAGCCTCCAAGAGACCCAGTACTTC. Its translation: CAISLGQSLQETQYF.

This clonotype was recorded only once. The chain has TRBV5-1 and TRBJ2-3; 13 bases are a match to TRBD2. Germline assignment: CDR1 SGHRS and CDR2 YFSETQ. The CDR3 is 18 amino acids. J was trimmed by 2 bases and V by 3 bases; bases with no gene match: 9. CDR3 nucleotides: TGCGCCAGCAGCTCACTAGCGGGAGGGAAGGCACACACAGATACGCAGTATTTT. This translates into CASSSLAGGKAHTDTQYF.

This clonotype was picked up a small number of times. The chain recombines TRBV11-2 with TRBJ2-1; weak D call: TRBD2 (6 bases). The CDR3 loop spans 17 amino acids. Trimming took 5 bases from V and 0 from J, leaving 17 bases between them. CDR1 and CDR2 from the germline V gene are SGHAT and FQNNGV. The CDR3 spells CASSPGLFPSSYNEQFF. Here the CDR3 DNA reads TGTGCCAGCAGCCCTGGACTATTTCCCAGCTCCTACAATGAGCAGTTCTTC.

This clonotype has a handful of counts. In DNA form, the CDR3 reads TGTGCCAGCAGGAACCGACCCCCAGGGAGCTCCTACAATGAGCAGTTCTTC. This gives the protein CASRNRPPGSSYNEQFF. The V call is TRBV7-9, the J call TRBJ2-1; D is perhaps TRBD1 or TRBD2 (5 bases each). The V gene's germline CDR1 is SEHNR and CDR2 FQNEAQ (reference sequence). Trimming cost V 6 bases and J 0 bases, with 18 bases left between them. This CDR3 has 17 amino acids.

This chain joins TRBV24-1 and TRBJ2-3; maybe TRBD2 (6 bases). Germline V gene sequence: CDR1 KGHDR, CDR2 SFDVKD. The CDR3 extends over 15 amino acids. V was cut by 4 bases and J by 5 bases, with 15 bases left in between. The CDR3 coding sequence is TGTGCCACCAGTGAGCATCCAACCGGGGGAGATACGCAGTATTTT. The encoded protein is CATSEHPTGGDTQYF.

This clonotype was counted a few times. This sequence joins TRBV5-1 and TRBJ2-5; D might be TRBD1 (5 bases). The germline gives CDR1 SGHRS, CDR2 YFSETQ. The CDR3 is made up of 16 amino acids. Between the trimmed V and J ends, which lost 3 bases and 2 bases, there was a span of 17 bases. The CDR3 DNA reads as TGCGCCAGCAGCTCGGCAGGGCGAGACCTACAAGAGACCCAGTACTTC. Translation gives CASSSAGRDLQETQYF.

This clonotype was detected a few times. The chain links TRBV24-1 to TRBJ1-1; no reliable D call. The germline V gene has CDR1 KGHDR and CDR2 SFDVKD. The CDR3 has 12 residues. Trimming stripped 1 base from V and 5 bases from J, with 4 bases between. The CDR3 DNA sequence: TGTGCCACCAGTGATTTTAATACTGAAGCTTTCTTT. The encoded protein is CATSDFNTEAFF.

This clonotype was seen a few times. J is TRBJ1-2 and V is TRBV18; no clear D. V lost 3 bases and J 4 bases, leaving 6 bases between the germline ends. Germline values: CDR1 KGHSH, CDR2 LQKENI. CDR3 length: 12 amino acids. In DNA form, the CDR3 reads TGTGCCAGCTCACCCGGACTCTATGGCTACACCTTC. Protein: CASSPGLYGYTF.